This T cell receptor (beta chain) was recorded in a study of T cell changes during pregnancy in multiple sclerosis (dated by TCRdb to between 2018 and 2020). Describing the broader study: The study examined how the T cell repertoire changed over the course of pregnancy in women with multiple sclerosis.

Library preparation was by the immunoSEQ multiplex PCR assay. The immuneACCESS repertoire file appears here via TCRdb, limited to in-frame rearrangements. These files lack a portion of the clones; in checked studies, under half of the deficit traces to unresolved V genes, and the cause of the others is not known. The sample records tens of thousands of clones, about 88% of which are singletons. The ten largest clones take up roughly 1.2% of the sample. Details on this clone: The antigen it binds to is not known. The input lacks base qualities; no much larger clone sits a single base away.

The V and J ends are trimmed by 4 bases and 7 bases, leaving 20 bases between them. The CDR3 runs 15 amino acids, cysteine and phenylalanine included. Of all the DNA, just the CDR3 is kept, 45 bases in frame from base 1. This sequence was found in a female donor with multiple sclerosis, enrolled in a pregnancy study. The sample consisted of CD4+ T cells from peripheral blood mononuclear cells, taken in the second trimester of pregnancy. The chain is assembled from TRBV5-3 and TRBJ1-2; possibly the D gene is TRBD1, per 6 matching bases. TRBV5-3 is an open reading frame, and its role is uncertain. The DNA sequence follows: TGTGCCAGAAGCGCCGGACAGATCGGCCTTCTTGGCTACACCTTC. This encodes CARSAGQIGLLGYTF.